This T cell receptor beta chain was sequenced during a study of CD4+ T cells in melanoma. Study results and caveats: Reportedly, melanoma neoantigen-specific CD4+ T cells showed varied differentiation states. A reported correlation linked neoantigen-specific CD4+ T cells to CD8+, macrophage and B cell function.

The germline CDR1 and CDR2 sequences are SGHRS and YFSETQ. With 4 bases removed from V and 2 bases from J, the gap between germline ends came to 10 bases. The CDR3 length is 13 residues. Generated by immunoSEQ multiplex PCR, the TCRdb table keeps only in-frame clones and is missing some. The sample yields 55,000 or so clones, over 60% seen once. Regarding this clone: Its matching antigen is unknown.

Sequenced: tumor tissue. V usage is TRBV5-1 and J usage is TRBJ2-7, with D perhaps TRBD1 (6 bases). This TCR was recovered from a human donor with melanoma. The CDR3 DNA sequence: TGCGCCAGCAGCGGGGACAAAACCTACGAGCAGTACTTC. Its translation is CASSGDKTYEQYF.